The 18 T cell receptor beta chains presented below share a single source sample, sequenced in a study of T cells in Graves' hyperthyroidism and ophthalmopathy. Amplification of TCR beta CDR3 regions was performed using RNA transcripts as template. The HTBI primer set served for first-round RT-PCR of the TCR CDR3. TCRdb recomputed calls from the multiplex PCR reads with MiXCR, one row per CDR3 protein. The repertoire holds fewer than 750,000 distinct CDR3 sequences, with roughly 15% as singletons. Material: blood. The origin of the receptors is a woman between 50 and 59 years old with Graves' ophthalmopathy.

This clonotype was counted ten times or more. The chain is built from TRBV2 and TRBJ1-5; weak D call: TRBD1 (6 bases). V was cut by 2 bases and J by 3 bases, with 14 bases left in between. The CDR3 runs to 16 residues. The V gene's germline CDR1 is SNHLY and CDR2 FYNNEI. This CDR3 reads CASSERGAGDNQPQHF. The CDR3 DNA is TGTGCCAGCAGTGAAAGGGGGGCAGGGGACAATCAGCCCCAGCATTTT.

This clonotype was observed at least ten times. This chain uses TRBV27 with TRBJ2-1; D is perhaps TRBD1 or TRBD2 (5 bases each). The germline gives CDR1 MNHEY, CDR2 SMNVEV (reference sequence). There are 16 residues in the CDR3. V was cut by 2 bases and J by 7 bases, with 18 bases left in between. CDR3 sequence reads: CASSLRDGQNRNEQFF. The CDR3 DNA sequence: TGTGCCAGCAGTTTACGGGACGGACAAAATCGGAATGAGCAGTTCTTC.

This rearrangement joins TRBV5-1 to TRBJ2-1; 9 positions match TRBD2. Germline CDR1 is SGHRS and CDR2 is YFSETQ. J gave up 10 bases and V 0 bases, and 8 bases lay outside the gene matches. The CDR3 is 15 amino acids. CDR3 sequence (DNA): TGCGCCAGCAGCTTGGGGCTAGCGGGGTCGTCAGAGCAGTTCTTC. Encoded protein: CASSLGLAGSSEQFF. The whole variable domain, remainder taken from reference TRBV5-1 and TRBJ2-1, is KAGVTQTPRYLIKTRGQQVTLSCSPISGHRSVSWYQQTPGQGLQFLFEYFSETQRNKGNFPGRFSGRQFSNSRSEMNVSTLELGDSALYLCASSLGLAGSSEQFFGPGTRLTVL.

The sample holds a few counts of this clonotype. V gene TRBV12-3 or TRBV12-4 combines with J gene TRBJ1-1; weak D call: TRBD1 (5 bases). Between the trimmed V and J ends, which lost 8 bases and 6 bases, there was a span of 13 bases. The CDR3 totals 12 residues. Here the CDR3 reads CASGRGVPEAFF. The CDR3 DNA sequence: TGTGCCAGCGGGAGGGGCGTCCCTGAAGCTTTCTTT.

This clonotype was seen at least ten times. The chain combines TRBV3-1 with TRBJ2-1; 9 positions match TRBD2. Germline trimming cut 1 base from V and 2 bases from J; bases unmatched to any gene: 0. CDR1 and CDR2 (germline): LGHDT, YNNKEL (reference sequence). This CDR3 spans 15 amino acids. The CDR3 spells CASSQASGAYNEQFF. The CDR3, as DNA: TGTGCCAGCAGCCAAGCTAGCGGGGCCTACAATGAGCAGTTCTTC.

This clonotype was found many times. The chain uses TRBV3-1 and TRBJ2-1; possible D gene TRBD1, 5 bases. Looked up from germline, CDR1 is LGHDT and CDR2 is YNNKEL (reference sequence). The V end lost 4 bases, the J end lost 4 bases, and 14 bases lay between the germline ends. The CDR3 has 15 residues. The CDR3 sequence is CASSPRDRKYNEQFF. CDR3 bases: TGTGCCAGCAGCCCCAGGGATCGGAAATACAATGAGCAGTTCTTC.

At least ten counts were recorded for this clonotype. The genes are TRBV11-2 and TRBJ2-1, with TRBD2 matching 12 bases. The CDR3 consists of 15 residues. CDR1 and CDR2 from the germline V gene are SGHAT and FQNNGV. J was trimmed by 7 bases and V by 4 bases; bases with no gene match: 5. This chain's CDR3 is CASSWRTSGINEQFF. CDR3 bases: TGTGCCAGCAGCTGGCGGACTAGCGGGATTAATGAGCAGTTCTTC.

This clonotype has a count of ten or more. The chain carries TRBV2 and TRBJ2-1, with 11 bases fitting TRBD2. Germline CDR1 SNHLY, CDR2 FYNNEI. This CDR3 spans 16 amino acids. J lost 8 bases, V lost 4 bases, and 10 bases had no gene match. The CDR3 nucleotides are TGTGCCAGCAGTGCACTAGCGGGAGAGTCGCGGCATGAGCAGTTCTTC. Protein sequence: CASSALAGESRHEQFF.

This clonotype has a handful of counts. The rearrangement uses TRBV5-1 and TRBJ2-1, with 9 bases lining up with TRBD2. Germline-derived CDR1 and CDR2 are SGHRS and YFSETQ. CDR3 length: 16 residues. The ends lost 0 bases at V and 5 bases at J; junction bases unmatched: 6. For the CDR3, the DNA is TGCGCCAGCAGCTTGGCCCCTAGCGGGGTCAACAATGAGCAGTTCTTC. As protein: CASSLAPSGVNNEQFF.

The J gene is TRBJ1-2, the V gene TRBV12-3 or TRBV12-4; 8 nucleotides match TRBD1. CDR3 length: 13 amino acids. J was trimmed by 8 bases and V by 3 bases; bases with no gene match: 5. The CDR3 DNA is TGTGCCAGCAGTTTTGGACAGGGCATGGGCTACACCTTC. Its protein is CASSFGQGMGYTF.

V and J are TRBV2 and TRBJ2-1; 12 positions match TRBD2. Germline V lookup: CDR1 SNHLY, CDR2 FYNNEI. CDR3 length: 16 amino acids. With V trimmed by 5 bases and J by 7 bases, 9 bases remained unmatched. CDR3 sequence reads: CASSYSTSGSPNEQFF. The CDR3 DNA sequence: TGTGCCAGCAGTTACTCGACTAGCGGGAGCCCAAATGAGCAGTTCTTC.

The sample holds many counts of this clonotype. V and J are TRBV7-9 and TRBJ1-1; D gene uncertain. Germline V lookup: CDR1 SEHNR, CDR2 FQNEAQ (reference sequence). Trimming took off 2 bases at V and 3 bases at J, with 10 bases between the two ends. The CDR3 is 14 amino acids. The CDR3 reads CASSLNVGYTEAFF. Here the CDR3 DNA reads TGTGCCAGCAGCTTAAATGTAGGGTACACTGAAGCTTTCTTT.

This clonotype was observed at least ten times. The chain combines TRBV28 with TRBJ2-7; 10 positions match TRBD1. Trimming took 6 bases from V and 7 from J; bases not matched to a gene: 12. CDR1 and CDR2 from the germline V gene are MDHEN and SYDVKM. This CDR3 is built from 15 residues. CDR3 protein: CASSLVGTGDREQYF. DNA of the CDR3: TGTGCCAGCAGCTTAGTAGGGACAGGGGATCGGGAGCAGTACTTC.

This clonotype occurred many times. The V and J genes are TRBV5-5 and TRBJ2-1, with D possibly being TRBD2 (6 bases). V was pared by 4 bases and J by 9 bases, with 26 bases between. CDR1 is SGHKS, CDR2 YYEKEE, per germline (reference sequence). The CDR3 runs 17 residues. The CDR3 sequence: CASSNLTSGVRRGEQFF. The CDR3 DNA is TGTGCCAGCAGCAACCTCACCTCGGGAGTCCGGCGTGGTGAGCAGTTCTTC.

In its sample, this clonotype was seen many times. The genes are TRBV28 and TRBJ2-1; D possibly corresponds to TRBD2 (5 bases). Trimming took 5 bases from V and 7 from J, leaving 21 bases between them. The CDR3 sequence is 16 residues long. Germline V lookup: CDR1 MDHEN, CDR2 SYDVKM. The CDR3 DNA reads as TGTGCCAGCAGTAATAGCGTGAGGCGCCTAGGTAATGAGCAGTTCTTC. Amino acids: CASSNSVRRLGNEQFF.

This clonotype was counted at least ten times. The V gene is TRBV11-1, the J gene TRBJ2-5; possibly TRBD1 or TRBD2 for D (5 bases each). V was pared by 6 bases and J by 7 bases, with 15 bases between. CDR1 and CDR2 from the germline V gene are SGHAT and FQDESV (reference sequence). The length of the CDR3 is 13 residues. The CDR3 DNA reads TGTGCCAGCAGGAGGGACGACCTGGTGACCCAGTACTTC. Its protein is CASRRDDLVTQYF.

This clonotype showed up just a few times. The chain combines TRBV10-3 with TRBJ1-5; D remains unclear. V was shortened by 2 bases and J by 0 bases, with 11 bases between the two germline ends. The CDR3 is 16 amino acids. CDR1 and CDR2 from the germline V gene are ENHRY and SYGVKD. Written as DNA, the CDR3 is TGTGCCATCAGTGAGATGCGGTTGGATAGCAATCAGCCCCAGCATTTT. Translated, it gives CAISEMRLDSNQPQHF.

This clonotype was detected a few times. The rearrangement uses TRBV6-1 and TRBJ1-5; TRBD1 matches 11 bases. V shed 0 bases, J shed 2 bases, and the junction held 6 bases outside the gene matches. This CDR3 is built from 18 residues. The germline V gene encodes CDR1 MNHNS and CDR2 SASEGT. The CDR3 loop is CASSEAWTGGYRNQPQHF. Here the CDR3 DNA reads TGTGCCAGCAGTGAAGCTTGGACAGGGGGCTATCGCAATCAGCCCCAGCATTTT.